This TCR beta chain originates from a study of PD-1 blockade in classical Hodgkin lymphoma. With V trimmed by 5 bases and J by 2 bases, 1 base remained unmatched. Per germline, CDR1 SQVTM and CDR2 ANQGSEA. CDR3 length equals 13 residues. Some clones are missing from TCRdb's copy, which holds only in-frame ones; the method was immunoSEQ multiplex PCR. In the table there are about 12,000 clones, more than 60% of which are singletons. Notes on the study in general: TCR diversity in CD4+, not CD8+, cells rose significantly by C4D1. Baseline TCR diversity was reportedly lower in newly diagnosed patients than in healthy donors. It was reported as lower still in relapsed/refractory patients.

On this clone: Its antigen is still unknown.

Relapse after autologous stem cell transplantation occurred in every patient, and brentuximab vedotin exposure varied. Thawed PBMCs were the source of CD4+ T cells, purified by magnetic negative selection. The source was CD4+ T cells from blood, collected at baseline. The gene calls are TRBV29-1 and TRBJ2-5; TRBD2 matches at 11 bases. The TCR sequence derives from a human donor with classical Hodgkin lymphoma. The CDR3 sequence: CSVSSGGQETQYF. CDR3 nucleotide sequence: TGCAGCGTTTCTAGCGGGGGGCAAGAGACCCAGTACTTC.